These 24 T cell receptor beta chains originate from one sample sequenced in a study of identical twins. TCRdb reprocessed the 5' RACE reads via MiXCR and lists one record per CDR3 protein. The table shows a few hundred thousand distinct CDR3 sequences, with approximately 14% occurring only once. The data also belong to a second study, concerning yellow fever vaccine responses in identical twins.

The sample consisted of CD4+ T cells sorted from blood. The origin of the receptors is a woman aged 18-35 years in good health.

The chain carries TRBV25-1 and TRBJ2-5, with TRBD2 matching 8 bases. Unmatched junction bases numbered 6, after V lost 4 bases and J lost 5 bases. The CDR3 runs 14 residues. Germline lookup yields CDR1 MGHDK and CDR2 SYGVNS. CDR3 region: CASSVMGGGETQYF. For the CDR3, the DNA is TGTGCCAGCAGTGTGATGGGCGGGGGGGAGACCCAGTACTTC.

The chain carries TRBV10-3 and TRBJ1-2, with D uncertain. Per germline, CDR1 ENHRY and CDR2 SYGVKD. Trimming left V 2 bases short and J 7 bases short, with 14 bases between. There are 14 residues in the CDR3. The CDR3 coding sequence is TGTGCCATCAGTGAGGGAGCCACCTCGGGTGGCTACACCTTC. It codes for CAISEGATSGGYTF.

At least ten counts were recorded for this clonotype. This chain links TRBV12-3 or TRBV12-4 with TRBJ2-1; D is possibly TRBD2 (6 bases). The CDR3 runs to 17 residues. The germline V and J ends were trimmed by 1 base and 2 bases, with 15 bases remaining between them. The CDR3 here is CASSLVNVAGTYNEQFF. Here the CDR3 DNA reads TGTGCCAGCAGTTTAGTGAACGTTGCGGGAACCTACAATGAGCAGTTCTTC.

This clonotype was detected only a few times. The chain carries TRBV11-2 and TRBJ2-2, with D possibly being TRBD1 (6 bases). Germline V gene data show CDR1 as SGHAT and CDR2 as FQNNGV. The V end was cut by 6 bases, the J end by 7 bases, with 15 bases between. The CDR3 runs 14 residues. The CDR3 DNA reads TGTGCCAGCAGATTTCTGGGGGCGGACGGGGAGCTGTTTTTT. It codes for CASRFLGADGELFF.

Only one count was recorded for this clonotype. The CDR3 bases are TGCAGTGCTAGAGAGATGACAGGGGGGTTGAATGAGCAGTTCTTC. Protein product: CSAREMTGGLNEQFF. V usage is TRBV20-1 and J usage is TRBJ2-1; 9 bases map to TRBD1. Trimming at V came to 0 bases and at J to 7 bases, leaving 7 bases not matched to a gene. The germline V gene encodes CDR1 DFQATT and CDR2 SNEGSKA (reference sequence). The CDR3 spans 15 residues.

This chain links TRBV12-3 or TRBV12-4 with TRBJ2-5, with TRBD2 matching 8 bases. CDR3 size: 16 residues. V lost 5 bases to trimming and J lost 3 bases; unmatched junction nucleotides: 11. The CDR3 here is CASSAHRDGREETQYF. Here the CDR3 DNA reads TGTGCCAGCAGTGCCCACCGGGACGGGAGGGAAGAGACCCAGTACTTC.

This chain connects TRBV5-6 to TRBJ2-7, with TRBD1 identical over 7 bases. Looked up from germline, CDR1 is SGHDT and CDR2 is YYEEEE. V lost 0 bases and J lost 11; bases outside the gene matches: 5. This CDR3 is 12 amino acids long. The CDR3 region has the DNA TGTGCCAGCAGCTTGGGACAGGGTGGGGAGTACTTC. It encodes CASSLGQGGEYF.

This clonotype was seen repeatedly, ten times or more. The chain links TRBV7-9 to TRBJ2-7; 16 nucleotides agree with TRBD2. J gave up 7 bases and V 5 bases, and 5 bases lay outside the gene matches. Germline values: CDR1 SEHNR, CDR2 FQNEAQ (reference sequence). The CDR3 runs to 15 residues. The CDR3 DNA follows: TGTGCCAGCAGCCCCGCGGGACTAGCGGGGGGGGAGCAGTACTTC. Its protein product is CASSPAGLAGGEQYF.

There are a few counts of this clonotype. The chain carries TRBV24-1 and TRBJ1-5, with D unclear. The CDR3 is 14 residues long. The ends were cut back, 5 bases at V and 1 base at J, with 8 bases in the middle. Germline V gene lookup returns CDR1 KGHDR and CDR2 SFDVKD. The CDR3 bases are TGTGCCACCAGTGCGGCGGAGAGCAATCAGCCCCAGCATTTT. Translation: CATSAAESNQPQHF.

At least ten counts were recorded for this clonotype. The V gene is TRBV5-1, the J gene TRBJ2-7, with TRBD2 identical over 7 bases. The germline V gene encodes CDR1 SGHRS and CDR2 YFSETQ. The ends lost 4 bases at V and 4 bases at J; junction bases unmatched: 8. The CDR3 has 14 residues. The CDR3 here is CASSEGLDPYEQYF. The CDR3 nucleotides are TGCGCCAGCAGCGAAGGACTAGATCCATACGAGCAGTACTTC.

This clonotype was counted between two and nine times. CDR3 residues: CASDRGSLSNQPQHF. The CDR3 nucleotides read TGTGCCAGCGATCGGGGGTCTTTGAGCAATCAGCCCCAGCATTTT. J is TRBJ1-5 and V is TRBV2; TRBD1 is a possible D gene (5 bases). The length of the CDR3 is 15 residues. Looked up from germline, CDR1 is SNHLY and CDR2 is FYNNEI. V lost 8 bases and J lost 1, with 15 bases in between.

In the case of this clonotype: Mismatch with germline at one junction end may stem from a read error. The chain employs TRBV7-9 and TRBJ1-1; TRBD1 might be the D (6 bases). Germline V CDR1 and CDR2: SEHNR, FQNEAQ (reference sequence). The CDR3 is 14 amino acids. The CDR3 nucleotides read TGTGCCAGCAGCTTAGACAGGGAAGACACTGAAGCTGTCTTT. This gives the protein CASSLDREDTEAVF.

The chain links TRBV2 to TRBJ2-3; the D gene is possibly TRBD2 (6 bases). CDR3 length equals 15 residues. Germline assignment: CDR1 SNHLY and CDR2 FYNNEI. Trimming took off 6 bases at V and 1 base at J, with 14 bases between the two ends. CDR3 DNA sequence: TGTGCCAGCAGCGCCACTAGCTCAGGCACAGATACGCAGTATTTT. Amino acid sequence: CASSATSSGTDTQYF. The whole variable domain, filled in from reference TRBV2 and TRBJ2-3, reads EPEVTQTPSHQVTQMGQEVILRCVPISNHLYFYWYRQILGQKVEFLVSFYNNEISEKSEIFDDQFSVERPDGSNFTLKIRSTKLEDSAMYFCASSATSSGTDTQYFGPGTRLTVL.

The chain has TRBV12-3 or TRBV12-4 and TRBJ2-7; 8 positions agree with TRBD1. The CDR3 has 14 residues. V dropped 6 bases and J dropped 3; count of bases not matched to a gene: 7. CDR3 region: CASSQTGGIYEQYF. The CDR3 bases are TGTGCCAGCAGCCAAACAGGGGGAATCTACGAGCAGTACTTC.

This clonotype turned up a few times. The genes are TRBV20-1 and TRBJ2-7; 10 bases align to TRBD2. Looked up from germline, CDR1 is DFQATT and CDR2 is SNEGSKA (reference sequence). V was pared by 1 base and J by 5 bases, with 2 bases of the junction left unmatched. The CDR3 contains 13 residues. In DNA, the CDR3 is TGCAGTGCTAGAGTAGCGGGAGGAAACGAGCAGTACTTC. Translating it yields CSARVAGGNEQYF.

J is TRBJ2-5 and V is TRBV24-1; D is possibly TRBD1 (5 bases). The CDR3 sequence is 14 residues long. V dropped 4 bases and J dropped 9 bases, with 17 bases sitting between them. Per the germline V gene, CDR1 is KGHDR and CDR2 is SFDVKD. The CDR3 is CATSDARRGYPQYF. In DNA form, the CDR3 reads TGTGCCACCAGTGACGCCCGAAGGGGTTATCCCCAGTACTTC.

This clonotype has a handful of counts. This chain connects TRBV7-9 to TRBJ1-2; weak D call: TRBD1 (5 bases). V was shortened by 4 bases and J by 7 bases, with 16 bases between the two germline ends. The CDR3 spans 14 residues. Germline V gene sequence: CDR1 SEHNR, CDR2 FQNEAQ (reference sequence). The CDR3 nucleotides are TGTGCCAGCAGCTCCTCCCTGGGGCACCTTGGCTACACCTTC. Encoded protein: CASSSSLGHLGYTF.

This clonotype was detected only a few times. This rearrangement joins TRBV6-1 to TRBJ2-7, with D perhaps matching TRBD1 (6 bases). V gave up 10 bases and J gave up 9 bases, with 16 bases separating them. This CDR3 is built from 11 residues. Per germline, CDR1 MNHNS and CDR2 SASEGT. The DNA for the CDR3 is TGTGCCACCCAACAGGGAGCTGTGCAGTACGTC. This gives the protein CATQQGAVQYV.

This chain connects TRBV10-3 to TRBJ2-1, with TRBD1 identical over 10 bases. Per germline, CDR1 ENHRY and CDR2 SYGVKD. Losses at the gene ends were 10 bases for V and 2 bases for J; bases not matched to a gene: 5. This CDR3 comprises 14 residues. CDR3 nucleotide sequence: TGTGCCACCATGGGGACAGGGGCCTACAATGAGCAGTTCTTC. It is translated as CATMGTGAYNEQFF.

The table lists this clonotype with a few counts. The chain carries TRBV15 and TRBJ2-3, with D perhaps matching TRBD1 (6 bases). This CDR3 has 15 amino acids. CDR1 LNHNV and CDR2 YYDKDF come from the germline V gene (reference sequence). V lost 6 bases, J lost 0 bases, and 13 bases lay in between. CDR3 in DNA: TGTGCCACCAGGGGACACTCCGGTAGCACAGATACGCAGTATTTT. Translating gives CATRGHSGSTDTQYF.

The chain is built from TRBV7-3 and TRBJ2-3; no clear D. V dropped 2 bases and J dropped 5 bases, with 5 bases sitting between them. CDR1 and CDR2 (germline): SGHTA, FQGTGA. The CDR3 loop spans 12 amino acids. The CDR3 coding sequence is TGTGCCAGCAGCTTATTCGGAGATACGCAGTATTTT. Its protein product is CASSLFGDTQYF.

The V gene is TRBV27, the J gene TRBJ2-7, with D perhaps TRBD1 (5 bases). Germline values: CDR1 MNHEY, CDR2 SMNVEV (reference sequence). The V gene lost 2 bases and the J gene lost 2 bases, with 16 bases spanning the gap. The CDR3 has 16 residues. CDR3 nucleotides: TGTGCCAGCAGTTTACCTGCCCCCGACAGCCCCTACGAGCAGTACGTC. It specifies CASSLPAPDSPYEQYV.

The genes are TRBV15 and TRBJ2-5; tentatively, D is TRBD2 (6 bases). CDR3 size: 14 residues. The V end lost 2 bases, the J end lost 6 bases, and 13 bases lay between the germline ends. In germline, CDR1 is LNHNV, CDR2 YYDKDF (reference sequence). The CDR3 here is CATSRSKLAQTQYF. In nucleotides, the CDR3 is TGTGCCACCAGCAGATCTAAACTAGCTCAGACCCAGTACTTC.

The V and J genes are TRBV25-1 and TRBJ1-1; 9 bases are a match to TRBD1. Germline values: CDR1 MGHDK, CDR2 SYGVNS. The V and J ends lost 2 bases and 1 base, in that order; junction bases with no gene match: 5. The CDR3 has 16 amino acids. CDR3 DNA: TGTGCCAGCAGTGAAGACCGGACAGGGGCGAACACTGAAGCTTTCTTT. Its translation is CASSEDRTGANTEAFF.